These 27 T cell receptor beta chains share one sample of origin, sequenced in a study of shared clonotypes between healthy human individuals. Sequencing was performed with immunoSEQ multiplex PCR; in TCRdb, only in-frame clones are kept and a portion is missing. The table shows approximately 2.3 million clones, with approximately 95% occurring only once. The sequencing input was naive CD4+ T cells from PBMCs. Subset given: CD45RA+ positively selected. The receptors were gathered from a man younger than 30 in good health. Some clones in this sample may be carry-over from other donors' samples.

The chain carries TRBV29-1 and TRBJ1-2, with 11 bases matching TRBD1. This CDR3 region has 14 residues. The germline V gene encodes CDR1 SQVTM and CDR2 ANQGSEA. With 3 bases clipped from V and 8 bases from J, the junction kept 8 bases outside the gene matches. The CDR3 DNA sequence: TGCAGCGTTGAGGGACAGGGGGTCGACGGAGGCTACACCTTC. Translating gives CSVEGQGVDGGYTF.

This chain links TRBV10-3 with TRBJ1-4; D is unresolved. CDR1 is ENHRY, CDR2 SYGVKD, per germline. The CDR3 runs to 16 residues. The V end lost 2 bases, the J end lost 0 bases, and 10 bases lay between the germline ends. CDR3 DNA: TGTGCCATCAGTGAGGTAGGAGGCACAACTAATGAAAAACTGTTTTTT. Encoded protein: CAISEVGGTTNEKLFF.

The chain couples TRBV27 to TRBJ1-2; D uncertain. Germline loops: CDR1 MNHEY, CDR2 SMNVEV (reference sequence). The CDR3 totals 13 residues. V was trimmed by 6 bases and J by 7 bases, leaving 15 bases between them. CDR3: CASSPWRGSGYTF. The CDR3 DNA follows: TGTGCCAGCAGCCCATGGCGGGGTTCTGGCTACACCTTC.

V is TRBV30 and J is TRBJ1-3; D gene uncertain. Germline V lookup: CDR1 GTSNPN, CDR2 SVGIG (reference sequence). Trimming shortened V by 4 bases and J by 0 bases, and 7 bases separated the two germline ends. The CDR3 covers 13 residues. CDR3 nucleotides: TGTGCCTGGACCGCTTTCTCTGGAAACACCATATATTTT. Translated, it gives CAWTAFSGNTIYF.

This clone was observed once. Other DNA variants within this sample encode the same CDR3. This chain uses TRBV5-1 with TRBJ2-1, with D unclear. The germline V and J ends were trimmed by 4 bases and 1 base, with 9 bases remaining between them. The CDR3 covers 14 residues. The germline CDR1 and CDR2 sequences are SGHRS and YFSETQ. The CDR3 protein is CASSPDGSYNEQFF. The CDR3 region has the DNA TGCGCCAGCAGCCCGGACGGGTCCTACAATGAGCAGTTCTTC. Together with reference TRBV5-1 and TRBJ2-1, the CDR3 gives the full variable domain: KAGVTQTPRYLIKTRGQQVTLSCSPISGHRSVSWYQQTPGQGLQFLFEYFSETQRNKGNFPGRFSGRQFSNSRSEMNVSTLELGDSALYLCASSPDGSYNEQFFGPGTRLTVL.

This chain links TRBV7-2 with TRBJ2-7; 8 bases agree with TRBD2. Germline V gene data show CDR1 as SGHTA and CDR2 as FQGNSA. This CDR3 region has 14 residues. J was trimmed by 2 bases and V by 4 bases; bases with no gene match: 4. The CDR3: CASSYREGPYEQYF. For the CDR3, the DNA is TGTGCCAGCAGCTACCGGGAGGGCCCCTACGAGCAGTACTTC.

The chain uses TRBV7-2 and TRBJ2-2, with 8 positions matching TRBD2. This CDR3 region has 15 residues. Germline-derived CDR1 and CDR2 are SGHTA and FQGNSA. The V gene end was trimmed by 5 bases and the J gene end by 4 bases; junction bases not matched to a gene: 6. This CDR3 reads CASSREGTTTGELFF. The CDR3 DNA reads TGTGCCAGCAGCCGGGAGGGGACTACCACCGGGGAGCTGTTTTTT.

The chain couples TRBV5-4 to TRBJ2-5; D may be TRBD1 or TRBD2 (6 bases each). Germline V CDR1 and CDR2: SGHNT, YYREEE (reference sequence). There are 17 residues in the CDR3. Trimming took 4 bases from V and 2 from J, leaving 21 bases between them. CDR3 region: CASSPGLKGGLQETQYF. The CDR3 DNA reads TGTGCCAGCAGCCCGGGACTCAAAGGGGGTTTGCAAGAGACCCAGTACTTC.

The rearrangement joins TRBV29-1 to TRBJ2-7; 8 nucleotides agree with TRBD1. The germline V gene has CDR1 SQVTM and CDR2 ANQGSEA. The CDR3 is made up of 13 amino acids. V dropped 6 bases and J dropped 2; count of bases not matched to a gene: 6. The CDR3 DNA follows: TGCAGCGTCGCAGGGGGCTTGACCTACGAGCAGTACTTC. It is translated as CSVAGGLTYEQYF.

The rearrangement uses TRBV28 and TRBJ2-2, with D hard to call. Trimming took 7 bases from V and 4 from J, leaving 10 bases between them. Germline CDR1 and CDR2: MDHEN and SYDVKM. The CDR3 contains 13 residues. CDR3 loop: CASTIQPTGELFF. The CDR3 bases are TGTGCCAGCACGATCCAACCCACCGGGGAGCTGTTTTTT. The variable domain in full, with the rest retrieved from reference TRBV28 and TRBJ2-2, is DVKVTQSSRYLVKRTGEKVFLECVQDMDHENMFWYRQDPGLGLRLIYFSYDVKMKEKGDIPEGYSVSREKKERFSLILESASTNQTSMYLCASTIQPTGELFFGEGSRLTVL.

V and J are TRBV2 and TRBJ1-3, with D perhaps matching TRBD1 (6 bases). Germline CDR1 is SNHLY and CDR2 is FYNNEI. V gave up 8 bases and J gave up 0 bases, with 11 bases separating them. The CDR3 is 14 residues long. CDR3 sequence (DNA): TGTGCCAGCGGACAGAGCCTCTCTGGAAACACCATATATTTT. Translating it yields CASGQSLSGNTIYF.

V usage is TRBV6-5 and J usage is TRBJ2-7, with 10 nucleotides matching TRBD2. V trimming: 4 bases; J trimming: 3 bases; junction bases outside the gene matches: 3. The CDR3 runs 14 residues. Germline values: CDR1 MNHEY, CDR2 SVGAGI. CDR3 sequence (DNA): TGTGCCAGCAGTTCTAGCGGGAGAGGCTACGAGCAGTACTTC. It translates to CASSSSGRGYEQYF.

The chain uses TRBV6-5 and TRBJ1-2; 8 nucleotides line up with TRBD1. V lost 11 bases and J lost 6; bases outside the gene matches: 11. From germline, CDR1 is MNHEY and CDR2 SVGAGI. The CDR3 is made up of 13 amino acids. The CDR3 spells CACYQGAQNGYTF. The CDR3, as DNA: TGTGCCTGCTACCAGGGGGCGCAGAATGGCTACACCTTC.

CDR3 DNA sequence: TGCGCCAGCAGCCCAACACTTAGTGGCGCCCCCACAGATACGCAGTATTTT. Residues: CASSPTLSGAPTDTQYF. The chain couples TRBV5-1 to TRBJ2-3; unclear D gene. Trimming left V 4 bases short and J 2 bases short, with 20 bases between. The CDR3 length is 17 residues. Germline loops: CDR1 SGHRS, CDR2 YFSETQ.

This chain joins TRBV27 and TRBJ2-2; D possibly corresponds to TRBD1 (5 bases). Germline lookup yields CDR1 MNHEY and CDR2 SMNVEV (reference sequence). This CDR3 has 13 residues. V lost 11 bases and J 3 bases, leaving 13 bases between the germline ends. The CDR3: CAGTGTDTGELFF. The CDR3 DNA reads TGTGCCGGTACAGGTACTGACACCGGGGAGCTGTTTTTT.

The rearrangement links TRBV7-3 to TRBJ2-3, with D perhaps matching TRBD1 (5 bases). V lost 2 bases, J lost 0 bases, and 18 bases lay in between. This CDR3 comprises 18 residues. The germline gives CDR1 SGHTA, CDR2 FQGTGA. The CDR3 reads CASSLWVTGSTSTDTQYF. The CDR3 bases are TGTGCCAGCAGCTTATGGGTCACAGGCTCCACCAGCACAGATACGCAGTATTTT.

The chain links TRBV2 to TRBJ2-7; D tentatively fits TRBD1 or TRBD2 (5 bases each). Germline assignment: CDR1 SNHLY and CDR2 FYNNEI. The CDR3 covers 14 residues. Between the trimmed V and J ends, which lost 6 bases and 7 bases, there was a span of 19 bases. The CDR3 DNA follows: TGTGCCAGCAGGGACCGGGACCGCATAGGAGAGCAGTACTTC. Its translation: CASRDRDRIGEQYF.

The rearrangement joins TRBV7-2 to TRBJ2-3, with 7 bases that match TRBD2. The V and J ends lost 5 bases and 3 bases, in that order; junction bases with no gene match: 11. This CDR3 region has 16 residues. CDR1 SGHTA and CDR2 FQGNSA come from the germline V gene. CDR3 in amino acids: CASSLLGGSGTDTQYF. CDR3 sequence (DNA): TGTGCCAGCAGCCTCCTAGGCGGGAGCGGGACAGATACGCAGTATTTT.

This clone was recorded a few times. The chain is built from TRBV25-1 and TRBJ1-5; maybe TRBD1 (5 bases). Germline CDR1 is MGHDK and CDR2 is SYGVNS. The CDR3 consists of 16 residues. V lost 7 bases, J lost 4 bases, and 20 bases lay in between. The CDR3 here is CASIHREGLTNQPQHF. CDR3 bases: TGTGCCAGCATCCATAGGGAGGGGCTAACGAATCAGCCCCAGCATTTT.

The chain couples TRBV7-9 to TRBJ2-7, with D hard to call. The length of the CDR3 is 13 residues. The V end lost 3 bases, the J end lost 0 bases, and 6 bases lay between the germline ends. The germline V gene encodes CDR1 SEHNR and CDR2 FQNEAQ (reference sequence). The CDR3 DNA sequence: TGTGCCAGCAGCTTCGGTTTCTCCTACGAGCAGTACTTC. As protein: CASSFGFSYEQYF.

The chain is built from TRBV4-1 and TRBJ2-2; tentative D call: TRBD1 (5 bases). Germline V gives CDR1 MGHRA, CDR2 YSYEKL. The ends were cut back, 1 base at V and 3 bases at J, with 12 bases in the middle. The CDR3 contains 16 residues. The chain's CDR3 is CASSQVTREDTGELFF. The CDR3 nucleotides read TGCGCCAGCAGCCAAGTAACCAGGGAAGACACCGGGGAGCTGTTTTTT.

The chain has TRBV10-2 and TRBJ2-5; D could derive from TRBD1 or TRBD2 (5 bases each). CDR3 length: 16 amino acids. V dropped 1 base and J dropped 0 bases, with 12 bases sitting between them. CDR1 and CDR2 from the germline V gene are WSHSY and SAAADI. CDR3 protein: CASSEFWGLYQETQYF. The DNA for the CDR3 is TGCGCCAGCAGTGAGTTTTGGGGGTTGTACCAAGAGACCCAGTACTTC.

The genes are TRBV29-1 and TRBJ2-1; 7 positions match TRBD2. The CDR3 spans 13 residues. Looked up from germline, CDR1 is SQVTM and CDR2 is ANQGSEA. V trimming: 2 bases; J trimming: 5 bases; junction bases outside the gene matches: 3. The CDR3 bases are TGCAGCGTTGAACGGCTAGCGGACAATGAGCAGTTCTTC. Protein product: CSVERLADNEQFF.

This CDR3 reads CSVVEGKREQYF. Written as DNA, the CDR3 is TGCAGCGTTGTGGAAGGGAAGAGGGAGCAGTACTTC. The chain has TRBV29-1 and TRBJ2-7; D not resolved. The CDR3 covers 12 residues. CDR1 is SQVTM and CDR2 is ANQGSEA in the germline V gene. The V gene lost 4 bases and the J gene lost 7 bases, with 14 bases spanning the gap.

V and J are TRBV28 and TRBJ2-2; D is uncertain. Between the trimmed V and J ends, which lost 5 bases and 0 bases, there was a span of 22 bases. The V gene's germline CDR1 is MDHEN and CDR2 SYDVKM. This CDR3 spans 19 amino acids. CDR3 residues: CASSPLIAGPFANTGELFF. CDR3 nucleotide sequence: TGTGCCAGCAGTCCCCTCATTGCCGGACCGTTCGCGAACACCGGGGAGCTGTTTTTT.

The gene calls are TRBV4-1 and TRBJ2-1, with 7 bases matching TRBD1. Germline-derived CDR1 and CDR2 are MGHRA and YSYEKL. CDR3 size: 14 residues. V shed 4 bases, J shed 8 bases, and the junction held 8 bases outside the gene matches. The CDR3 sequence: CASSPQIRGYEQFF. In DNA, the CDR3 is TGCGCCAGCAGCCCCCAGATCAGGGGGTATGAGCAGTTCTTC.

The rearrangement joins TRBV7-8 to TRBJ2-7, with a weak D call TRBD2 (5 bases). Trimming shortened V by 3 bases and J by 6 bases, and 9 bases separated the two germline ends. The germline V gene encodes CDR1 SGHVS and CDR2 FQNEAQ. The CDR3 loop spans 12 amino acids. The CDR3 loop reads CASSFLAGEQYF. CDR3 nucleotide sequence: TGTGCCAGCAGCTTCCTAGCTGGCGAGCAGTACTTC.